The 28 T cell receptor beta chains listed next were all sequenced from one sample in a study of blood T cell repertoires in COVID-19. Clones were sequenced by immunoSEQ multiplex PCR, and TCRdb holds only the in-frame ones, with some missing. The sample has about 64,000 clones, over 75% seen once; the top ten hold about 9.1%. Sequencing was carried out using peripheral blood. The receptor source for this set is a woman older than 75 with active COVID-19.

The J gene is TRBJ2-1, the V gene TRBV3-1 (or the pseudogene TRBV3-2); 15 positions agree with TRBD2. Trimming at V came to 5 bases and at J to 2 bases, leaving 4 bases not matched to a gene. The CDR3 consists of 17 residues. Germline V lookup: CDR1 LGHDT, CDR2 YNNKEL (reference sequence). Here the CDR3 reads CASSYGLAGGTYNEQFF. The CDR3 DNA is TGTGCCAGCAGCTACGGACTAGCGGGAGGGACCTACAATGAGCAGTTCTTC.

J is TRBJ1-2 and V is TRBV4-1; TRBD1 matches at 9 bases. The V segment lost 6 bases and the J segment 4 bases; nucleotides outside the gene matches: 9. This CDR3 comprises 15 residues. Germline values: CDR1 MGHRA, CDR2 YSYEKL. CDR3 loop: CASRLPGTGSYGYTF. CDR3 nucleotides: TGCGCCAGCAGGCTGCCCGGGACAGGGAGCTATGGCTACACCTTC.

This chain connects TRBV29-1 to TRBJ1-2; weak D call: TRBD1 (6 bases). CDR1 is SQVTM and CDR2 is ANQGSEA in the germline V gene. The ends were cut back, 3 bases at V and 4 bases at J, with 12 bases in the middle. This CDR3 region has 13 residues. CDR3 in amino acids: CSVDQGQLYGYTF. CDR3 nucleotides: TGCAGCGTTGATCAGGGGCAACTCTATGGCTACACCTTC.

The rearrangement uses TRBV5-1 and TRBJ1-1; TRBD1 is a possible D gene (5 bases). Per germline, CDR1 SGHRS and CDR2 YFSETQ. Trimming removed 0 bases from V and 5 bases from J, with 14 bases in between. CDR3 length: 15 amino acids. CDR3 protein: CASSLEGAIRTEAFF. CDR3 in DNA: TGCGCCAGCAGCTTGGAAGGGGCGATCAGGACTGAAGCTTTCTTT. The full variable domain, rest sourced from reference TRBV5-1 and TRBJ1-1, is KAGVTQTPRYLIKTRGQQVTLSCSPISGHRSVSWYQQTPGQGLQFLFEYFSETQRNKGNFPGRFSGRQFSNSRSEMNVSTLELGDSALYLCASSLEGAIRTEAFFGQGTRLTVV.

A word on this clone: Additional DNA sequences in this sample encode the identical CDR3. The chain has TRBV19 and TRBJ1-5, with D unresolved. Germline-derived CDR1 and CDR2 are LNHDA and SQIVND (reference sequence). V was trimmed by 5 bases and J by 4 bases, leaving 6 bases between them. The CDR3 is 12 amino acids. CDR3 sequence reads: CASSLRNQPQHF. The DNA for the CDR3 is TGTGCCAGTAGTCTTCGTAATCAGCCCCAGCATTTT.

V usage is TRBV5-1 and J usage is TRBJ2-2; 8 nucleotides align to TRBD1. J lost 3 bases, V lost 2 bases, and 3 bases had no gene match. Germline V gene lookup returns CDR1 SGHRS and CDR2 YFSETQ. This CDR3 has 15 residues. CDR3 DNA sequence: TGCGCCAGCAGCTTAGCGACAGGGGACACCGGGGAGCTGTTTTTT. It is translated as CASSLATGDTGELFF.

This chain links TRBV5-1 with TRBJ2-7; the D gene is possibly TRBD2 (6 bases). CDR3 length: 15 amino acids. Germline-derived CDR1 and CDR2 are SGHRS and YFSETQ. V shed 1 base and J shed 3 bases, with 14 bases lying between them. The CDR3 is CASSLSTSRFYEQYF. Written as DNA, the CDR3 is TGCGCCAGCAGCTTGTCGACTAGTCGCTTCTACGAGCAGTACTTC.

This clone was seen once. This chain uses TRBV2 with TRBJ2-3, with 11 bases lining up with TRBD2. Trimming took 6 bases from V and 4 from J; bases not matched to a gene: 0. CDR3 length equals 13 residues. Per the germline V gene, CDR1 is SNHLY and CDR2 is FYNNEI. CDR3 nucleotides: TGTGCCAGCAGACTAGCGGGAGCAGATACGCAGTATTTT. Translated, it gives CASRLAGADTQYF.

CDR3 amino acids: CASSPAGLRGDEQFF. In DNA, the CDR3 is TGTGCCAGCAGCCCGGCGGGACTTAGGGGCGATGAGCAGTTCTTC. The V and J genes are TRBV28 and TRBJ2-1; D perhaps matches TRBD2 (6 bases). V dropped 6 bases and J dropped 8 bases, with 20 bases sitting between them. The CDR3 contains 15 residues. Germline loops: CDR1 MDHEN, CDR2 SYDVKM.

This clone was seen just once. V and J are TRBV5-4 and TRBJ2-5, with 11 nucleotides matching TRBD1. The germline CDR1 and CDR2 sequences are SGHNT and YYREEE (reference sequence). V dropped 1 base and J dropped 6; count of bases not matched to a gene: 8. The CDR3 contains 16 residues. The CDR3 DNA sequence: TGTGCCAGCAGCTTGCCTTGGACAGGGGGCGTCAAGACCCAGTACTTC. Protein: CASSLPWTGGVKTQYF.

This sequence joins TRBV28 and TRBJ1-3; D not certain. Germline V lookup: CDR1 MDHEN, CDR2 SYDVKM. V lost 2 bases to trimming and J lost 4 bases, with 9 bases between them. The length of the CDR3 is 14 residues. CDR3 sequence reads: CASSLRSRGNTIYF. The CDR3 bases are TGTGCCAGCAGTTTACGATCCAGAGGAAACACCATATATTTT.

CDR3 nucleotides: TGTGCCAGCAGCTTCAAACTCGCAGGGTATAATTCACCCCTCCACTTT. Its translation is CASSFKLAGYNSPLHF. The J gene is TRBJ1-6, the V gene TRBV21-1; the listed D gene, TRBD1, was not tested against the DNA. TRBV21-1 is an annotated pseudogene. CDR3 length equals 16 residues.

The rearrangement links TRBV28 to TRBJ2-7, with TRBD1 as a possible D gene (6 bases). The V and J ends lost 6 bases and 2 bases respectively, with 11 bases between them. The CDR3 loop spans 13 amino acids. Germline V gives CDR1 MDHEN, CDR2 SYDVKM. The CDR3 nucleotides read TGTGCCAGCAGCTCTGGACAGCCCTACGAGCAGTACTTC. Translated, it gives CASSSGQPYEQYF.

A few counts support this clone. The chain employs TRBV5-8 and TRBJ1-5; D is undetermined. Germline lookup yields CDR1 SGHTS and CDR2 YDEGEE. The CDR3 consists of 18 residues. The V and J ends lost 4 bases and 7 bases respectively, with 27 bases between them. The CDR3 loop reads CASSPDGLALSPGQPQHF. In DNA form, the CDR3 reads TGTGCCAGCAGCCCGGACGGCTTGGCCCTCTCGCCGGGGCAGCCCCAGCATTTT. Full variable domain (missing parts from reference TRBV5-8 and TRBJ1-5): EAGVTQSPTHLIKTRGQQATLRCSPISGHTSVYWYQQALGLGLQFLLWYDEGEERNRGNFPPRFSGRQFPNYSSELNVNALELEDSALYLCASSPDGLALSPGQPQHFGDGTRLSIL.

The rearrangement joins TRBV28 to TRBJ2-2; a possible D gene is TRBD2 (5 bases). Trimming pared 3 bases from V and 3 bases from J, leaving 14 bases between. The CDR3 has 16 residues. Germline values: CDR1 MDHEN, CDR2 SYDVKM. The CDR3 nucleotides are TGTGCCAGCAGTTTGTTGGGGAGTGGGGACACCGGGGAGCTGTTTTTT. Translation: CASSLLGSGDTGELFF.

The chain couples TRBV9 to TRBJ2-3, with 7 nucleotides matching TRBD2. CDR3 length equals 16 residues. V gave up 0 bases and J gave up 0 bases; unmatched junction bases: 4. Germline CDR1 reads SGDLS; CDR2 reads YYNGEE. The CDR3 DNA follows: TGTGCCAGCAGCGTAGGGGCTAGCGGCAGCACAGATACGCAGTATTTT. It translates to CASSVGASGSTDTQYF. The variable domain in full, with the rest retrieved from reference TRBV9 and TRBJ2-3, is DSGVTQTPKHLITATGQRVTLRCSPRSGDLSVYWYQQSLDQGLQFLIQYYNGEERAKGNILERFSAQQFPDLHSELNLSSLELGDSALYFCASSVGASGSTDTQYFGPGTRLTVL.

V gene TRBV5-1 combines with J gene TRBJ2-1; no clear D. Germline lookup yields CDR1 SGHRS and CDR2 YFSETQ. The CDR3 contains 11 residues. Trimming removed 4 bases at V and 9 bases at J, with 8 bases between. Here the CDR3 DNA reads TGCGCCAGCAGCATTGACACTGAGCAGTTCTTC. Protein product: CASSIDTEQFF.

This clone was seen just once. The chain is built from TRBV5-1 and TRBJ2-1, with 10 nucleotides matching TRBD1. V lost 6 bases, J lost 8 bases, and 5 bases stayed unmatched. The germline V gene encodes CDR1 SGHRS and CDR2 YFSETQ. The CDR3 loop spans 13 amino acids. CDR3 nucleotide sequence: TGCGCCAGCATGGGACAGGGGAGCGATGAGCAGTTCTTC. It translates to CASMGQGSDEQFF.

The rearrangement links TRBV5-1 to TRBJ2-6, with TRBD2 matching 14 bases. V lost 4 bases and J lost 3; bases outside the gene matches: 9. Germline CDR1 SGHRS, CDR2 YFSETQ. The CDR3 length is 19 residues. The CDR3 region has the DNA TGCGCCAGCAGCCCGGCGACTAGCGGGGGGGCCTTTGGGGCCAACGTCCTGACTTTC. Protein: CASSPATSGGAFGANVLTF.

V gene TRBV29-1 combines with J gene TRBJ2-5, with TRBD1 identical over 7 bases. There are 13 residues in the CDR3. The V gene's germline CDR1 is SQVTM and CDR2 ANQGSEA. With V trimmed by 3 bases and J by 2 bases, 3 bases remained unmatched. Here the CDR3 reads CSVEPGQQETQYF. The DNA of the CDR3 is TGCAGCGTTGAGCCGGGACAGCAAGAGACCCAGTACTTC. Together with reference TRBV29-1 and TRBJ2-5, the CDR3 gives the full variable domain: SAVISQKPSRDICQRGTSLTIQCQVDSQVTMMFWYRQQPGQSLTLIATANQGSEATYESGFVIDKFPISRPNLTFSTLTVSNMSPEDSSIYLCSVEPGQQETQYFGPGTRLLVL.

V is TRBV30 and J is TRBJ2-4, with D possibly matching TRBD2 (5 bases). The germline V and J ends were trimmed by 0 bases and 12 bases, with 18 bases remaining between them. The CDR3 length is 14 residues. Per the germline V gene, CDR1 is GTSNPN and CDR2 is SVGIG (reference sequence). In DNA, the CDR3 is TGTGCCTGGAGTGTTGGATTGGGGTCGGAGGATCAGTACTTC. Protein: CAWSVGLGSEDQYF.

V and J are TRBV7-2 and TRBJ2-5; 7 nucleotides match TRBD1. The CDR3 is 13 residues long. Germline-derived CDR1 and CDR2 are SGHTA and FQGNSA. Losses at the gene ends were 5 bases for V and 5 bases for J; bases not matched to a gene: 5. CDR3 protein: CASSVDRLETQYF. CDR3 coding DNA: TGTGCCAGCAGCGTGGACAGGTTGGAGACCCAGTACTTC.

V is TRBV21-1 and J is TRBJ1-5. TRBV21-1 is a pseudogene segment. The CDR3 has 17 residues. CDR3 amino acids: CASSRGGAPFSNQPQHF. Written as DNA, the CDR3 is TGTGCCAGCAGTCGGGGGGGGGCCCCATTTAGCAATCAGCCCCAGCATTTT.

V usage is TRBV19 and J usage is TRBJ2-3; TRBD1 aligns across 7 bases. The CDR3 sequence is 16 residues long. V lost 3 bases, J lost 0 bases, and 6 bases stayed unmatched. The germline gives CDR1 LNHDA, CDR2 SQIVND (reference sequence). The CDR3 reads CASSMSQGVSTDTQYF. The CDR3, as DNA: TGTGCCAGTAGTATGAGCCAGGGGGTAAGCACAGATACGCAGTATTTT.

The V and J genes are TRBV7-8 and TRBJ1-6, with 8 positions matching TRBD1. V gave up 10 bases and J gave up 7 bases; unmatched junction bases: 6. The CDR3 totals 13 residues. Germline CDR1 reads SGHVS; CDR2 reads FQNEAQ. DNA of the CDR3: TGTGCCACCCGGGGACAGGCAAATTCACCCCTCCACTTT. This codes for CATRGQANSPLHF.

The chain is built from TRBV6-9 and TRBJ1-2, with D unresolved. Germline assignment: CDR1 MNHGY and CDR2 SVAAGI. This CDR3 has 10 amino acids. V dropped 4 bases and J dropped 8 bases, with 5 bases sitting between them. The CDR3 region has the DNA TGTGCCAGCAGTTCGGGGGGCTACACCTTC. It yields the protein CASSSGGYTF.

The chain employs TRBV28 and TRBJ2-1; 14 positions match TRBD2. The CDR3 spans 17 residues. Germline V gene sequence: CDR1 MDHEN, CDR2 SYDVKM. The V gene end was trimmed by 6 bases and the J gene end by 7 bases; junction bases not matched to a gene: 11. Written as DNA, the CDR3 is TGTGCCAGCAGCGGTGGGACTAGCGGGGGTGAGGGGAATGAGCAGTTCTTC. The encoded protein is CASSGGTSGGEGNEQFF.

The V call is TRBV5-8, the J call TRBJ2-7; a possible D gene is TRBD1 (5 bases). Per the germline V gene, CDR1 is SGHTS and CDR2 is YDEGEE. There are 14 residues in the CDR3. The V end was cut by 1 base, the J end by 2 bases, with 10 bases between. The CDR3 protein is CASSLPRATYEQYV. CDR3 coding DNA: TGTGCCAGCAGCTTGCCCAGGGCCACCTACGAGCAGTACGTC.